The 9 T cell receptor beta chains presented below share a single source sample, sequenced in a study of brain T cells in children with intractable seizures. Clones were read by immunoSEQ multiplex PCR, and TCRdb kept only the in-frame ones, dropping some. The sample carries approximately 40,000 clones, around 90% recorded once. The material sequenced was peripheral blood, taken at surgery. The receptors were gathered from a girl aged 2-10 years with tuberous sclerosis and intractable seizures.

The CDR3 DNA is TGTGCCACCAGTGACTGGACAGGGAATGGGGATGGCTACACCTTC. Its protein is CATSDWTGNGDGYTF. The chain joins TRBV24-1 to TRBJ1-2; 8 nucleotides align to TRBD1. The germline gives CDR1 KGHDR, CDR2 SFDVKD. J lost 6 bases, V lost 4 bases, and 9 bases had no gene match. This CDR3 has 15 amino acids.

J is TRBJ2-3 and V is TRBV6-5, with D uncertain. The CDR3 contains 11 residues. Trimming shortened V by 6 bases and J by 4 bases, and 5 bases separated the two germline ends. Germline V gives CDR1 MNHEY, CDR2 SVGAGI. The CDR3 loop reads CASSNADTQYF. DNA of the CDR3: TGTGCCAGCAGCAACGCAGATACGCAGTATTTT.

V and J are TRBV15 and TRBJ1-3; no clear D gene. Germline CDR1 reads LNHNV; CDR2 reads YYDKDF (reference sequence). CDR3 length: 16 amino acids. V gave up 5 bases and J gave up 4 bases, with 18 bases separating them. The CDR3 DNA follows: TGTGCCACCAGCGGGCCCCGGTTAGTCTCCGGAAACACCATATATTTT. Protein: CATSGPRLVSGNTIYF.

This clone appeared once. The chain is built from TRBV2 and TRBJ2-4; maybe TRBD2 (5 bases). The germline gives CDR1 SNHLY, CDR2 FYNNEI. This CDR3 has 13 residues. Trimming pared 2 bases from V and 8 bases from J, leaving 10 bases between. The CDR3: CASSEYGVDIQYF. The CDR3, as DNA: TGTGCCAGCAGTGAATACGGGGTGGACATTCAGTACTTC.

This clone occurred once. This rearrangement joins TRBV5-7 to TRBJ2-7, with D perhaps TRBD1 (7 bases). Being an ORF, TRBV5-7 has a function that is uncertain. The CDR3 spans 14 residues. V was trimmed by 1 base and J by 4 bases, leaving 12 bases between them. The CDR3: CASSLSQGGYEQYV. The CDR3 DNA reads TGTGCCAGCAGCTTGTCGCAGGGGGGTTACGAGCAGTACGTC.

The V and J genes are TRBV19 and TRBJ2-3; D is tentatively TRBD1 or TRBD2 (5 bases each). Per germline, CDR1 LNHDA and CDR2 SQIVND (reference sequence). The V gene lost 3 bases and the J gene lost 6 bases, with 19 bases spanning the gap. The CDR3 totals 16 residues. Here the CDR3 reads CASSIVGGGLLDTQYF. The CDR3, as DNA: TGTGCCAGTAGTATTGTAGGTGGGGGTCTACTTGATACGCAGTATTTT.

The rearrangement uses TRBV4-1 and TRBJ1-1, with a weak D call TRBD1 (5 bases). CDR1 and CDR2 from the germline V gene are MGHRA and YSYEKL. Deletions cut 0 bases from V and 0 bases from J, with 14 bases between. This CDR3 is built from 17 residues. The CDR3 nucleotides are TGCGCCAGCAGCCAAGAAAAGCAGGGTGGTTTGAACACTGAAGCTTTCTTT. It codes for CASSQEKQGGLNTEAFF.

The chain carries TRBV25-1 and TRBJ1-1; D unclear. CDR3 length equals 17 residues. Trimming cost V 8 bases and J 0 bases, with 22 bases left between them. CDR1 and CDR2 from the germline V gene are MGHDK and SYGVNS. The CDR3 reads CASRCGRWEGLNTEAFF. The CDR3 coding sequence is TGTGCCAGCCGGTGCGGGCGATGGGAAGGTCTGAACACTGAAGCTTTCTTT.

This clone was recorded only once. This chain uses TRBV5-1 with TRBJ1-1; 8 bases map to TRBD1. The junction had 11 bases not matched to a gene; V was cut back by 0 bases and J by 1 base. The germline CDR1 and CDR2 sequences are SGHRS and YFSETQ. This CDR3 is built from 18 residues. CDR3 bases: TGCGCCAGCAGCTTGGCCGGACATTACAGGGGGACGAACACTGAAGCTTTCTTT. Amino acid sequence: CASSLAGHYRGTNTEAFF.